The source of this T cell receptor beta chain is a study of control samples from healthy donors and cancer patients. Libraries were prepared by immunoSEQ multiplex PCR; TCRdb keeps only in-frame clonotypes and omits some of them. Among around 170,000 clones listed, approximately 92% were seen once. V lost 6 bases, J lost 0 bases, and 6 bases lay in between. Germline V CDR1 and CDR2: GTSNPN, SVGIG (reference sequence). The CDR3 extends over 12 amino acids. The chain couples TRBV30 to TRBJ1-3; D is unresolved. Sequenced input: blood. This clonotype was obtained from a young man in good health. CDR3 residues: CACQNSGNTIYF. For the CDR3, the DNA is TGTGCCTGTCAGAACTCTGGAAACACCATATATTTT.